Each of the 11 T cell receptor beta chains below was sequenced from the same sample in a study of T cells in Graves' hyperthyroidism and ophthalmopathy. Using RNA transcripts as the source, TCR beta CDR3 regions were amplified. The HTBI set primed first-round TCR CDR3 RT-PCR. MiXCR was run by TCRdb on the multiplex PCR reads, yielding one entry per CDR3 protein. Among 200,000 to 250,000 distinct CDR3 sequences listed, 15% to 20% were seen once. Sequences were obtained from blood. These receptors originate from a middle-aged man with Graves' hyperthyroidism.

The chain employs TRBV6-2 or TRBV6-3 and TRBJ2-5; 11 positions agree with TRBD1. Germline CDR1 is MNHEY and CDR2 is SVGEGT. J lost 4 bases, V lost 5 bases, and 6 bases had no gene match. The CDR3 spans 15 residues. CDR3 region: CASSDPDRGRETQYF. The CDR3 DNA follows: TGTGCCAGCAGTGACCCGGACAGGGGGCGAGAGACCCAGTACTTC.

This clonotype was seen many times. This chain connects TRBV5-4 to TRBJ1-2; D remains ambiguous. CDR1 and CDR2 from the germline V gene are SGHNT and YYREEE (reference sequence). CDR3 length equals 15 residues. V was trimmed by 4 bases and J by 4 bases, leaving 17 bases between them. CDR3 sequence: CASSKAGIGGYGYTF. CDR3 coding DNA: TGTGCCAGCAGCAAGGCCGGGATTGGTGGCTATGGCTACACCTTC.

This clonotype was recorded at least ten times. The CDR3 sequence: CASSLGPEDEQYF. CDR3 DNA: TGTGCCAGCAGCTTAGGCCCGGAGGACGAGCAGTACTTC. The J gene is TRBJ2-7, the V gene TRBV7-2; perhaps TRBD2 as D (5 bases). This CDR3 is built from 13 residues. Germline assignment: CDR1 SGHTA and CDR2 FQGNSA. Between the trimmed V and J ends, which lost 1 base and 5 bases, there was a span of 9 bases. Combining the CDR3 with reference TRBV7-2 and TRBJ2-7 gives the whole variable domain GAGVSQSPSNKVTEKGKDVELRCDPISGHTALYWYRQSLGQGLEFLIYFQGNSAPDKSGLPSDRFSAERTGGSVSTLTIQRTQQEDSAVYLCASSLGPEDEQYFGPGTRLTVT.

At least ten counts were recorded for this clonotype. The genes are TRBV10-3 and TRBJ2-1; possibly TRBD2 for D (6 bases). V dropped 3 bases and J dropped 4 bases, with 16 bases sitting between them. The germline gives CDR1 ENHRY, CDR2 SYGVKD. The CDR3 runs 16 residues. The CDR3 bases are TGTGCCATCAGTGATCCAAGTCTGCGGGGATACAATGAGCAGTTCTTC. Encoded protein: CAISDPSLRGYNEQFF.

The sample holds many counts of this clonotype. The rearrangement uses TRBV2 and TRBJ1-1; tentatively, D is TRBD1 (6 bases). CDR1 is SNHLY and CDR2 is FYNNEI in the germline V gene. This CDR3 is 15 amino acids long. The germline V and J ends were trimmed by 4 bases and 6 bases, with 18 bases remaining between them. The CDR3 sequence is CASSGGRGAAPEAFF. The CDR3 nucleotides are TGTGCCAGCAGTGGCGGCAGGGGAGCGGCCCCTGAAGCTTTCTTT.

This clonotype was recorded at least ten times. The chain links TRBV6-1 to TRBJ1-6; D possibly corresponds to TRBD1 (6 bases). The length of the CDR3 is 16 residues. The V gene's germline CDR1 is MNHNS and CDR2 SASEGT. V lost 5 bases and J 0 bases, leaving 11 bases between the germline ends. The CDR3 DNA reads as TGTGCCAGCAGTTTCCAGGACAGCTCCTATAATTCACCCCTCCACTTT. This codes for CASSFQDSSYNSPLHF.

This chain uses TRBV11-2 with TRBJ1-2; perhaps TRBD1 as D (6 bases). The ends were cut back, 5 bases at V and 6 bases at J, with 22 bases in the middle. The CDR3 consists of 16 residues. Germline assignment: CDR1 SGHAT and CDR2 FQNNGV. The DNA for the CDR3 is TGTGCCAGCAGCAGAGTCGGGGCAGGGGAGCTGCATGGCTACACCTTC. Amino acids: CASSRVGAGELHGYTF.

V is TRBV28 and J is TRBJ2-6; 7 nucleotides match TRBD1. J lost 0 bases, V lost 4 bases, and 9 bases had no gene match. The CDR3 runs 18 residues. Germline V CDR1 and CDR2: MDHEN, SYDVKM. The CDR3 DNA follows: TGTGCCAGCAGTTCAACAGGGGATCCACTCTCTGGGGCCAACGTCCTGACTTTC. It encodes CASSSTGDPLSGANVLTF.

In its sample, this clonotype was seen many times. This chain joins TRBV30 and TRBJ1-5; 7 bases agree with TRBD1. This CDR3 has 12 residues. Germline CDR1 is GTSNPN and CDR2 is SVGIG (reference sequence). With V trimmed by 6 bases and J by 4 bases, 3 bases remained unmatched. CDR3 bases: TGTGCCTGTAAGACAGGGAATCAGCCCCAGCATTTT. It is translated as CACKTGNQPQHF.

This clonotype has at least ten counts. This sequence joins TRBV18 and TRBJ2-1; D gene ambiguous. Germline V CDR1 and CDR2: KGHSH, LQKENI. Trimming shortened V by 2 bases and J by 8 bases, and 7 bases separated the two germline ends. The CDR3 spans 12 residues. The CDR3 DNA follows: TGTGCCAGCTCACCAGAGGTATATGAGCAGTTCTTC. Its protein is CASSPEVYEQFF.

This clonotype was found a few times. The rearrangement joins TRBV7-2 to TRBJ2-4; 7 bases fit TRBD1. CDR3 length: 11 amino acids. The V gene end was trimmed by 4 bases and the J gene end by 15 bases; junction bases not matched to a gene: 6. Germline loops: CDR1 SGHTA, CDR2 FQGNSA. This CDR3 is CASSSGTVLYF. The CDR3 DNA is TGTGCCAGCAGCTCGGGGACAGTTTTGTACTTC.